A single sample gave rise to the 21 T cell receptor beta chains below, sequenced in a study of T cell clusters in autoimmune cytopenias. Approximately 36,000 genome equivalents of blood DNA were amplified for TRB. One tube held mixed TRB-A and TRB-B primer pools for touch-down PCR. TCRdb re-called the multiplex PCR reads; one entry per CDR3 protein, DNA not given. The sample has about 7,400 distinct CDR3 sequences. This sample also appeared in a second study, on T cell repertoires in aging, cancer and after chemotherapy.

Sequencing was performed on peripheral blood. The receptors were gathered from a human donor in good health.

The chain links TRBV10-3 to TRBJ2-3; absent DNA, TCRdb's TRBD2 call cannot be checked. The CDR3 is 15 amino acids. Germline CDR1 is ENHRY and CDR2 is SYGVKD. CDR3 in amino acids: CAIRTTSGGTDTQYF.

This CDR3 reads CASSYASSGSHEQYF. This chain uses TRBV6-5 with TRBJ2-7; TCRdb designates TRBD2, a call that cannot be tested without DNA. Germline CDR1 is MNHEY and CDR2 is SVGAGI. The length of the CDR3 is 15 residues.

According to its frequency, this clonotype is medium-sized. The chain employs TRBV29-1 and TRBJ1-4; the TCRdb D gene call, TRBD1, has no DNA to confirm it. Germline V gene lookup returns CDR1 SQVTM and CDR2 ANQGSEA. The CDR3 totals 12 residues. The CDR3 sequence: CSAGWGNEKLFF.

This clonotype is classed as medium-sized (0.01 to 0.1%) by frequency. The J gene is TRBJ1-5, the V gene TRBV27; TCRdb proposes TRBD1, but this gene call is untestable without DNA. From germline, CDR1 is MNHEY and CDR2 SMNVEV (reference sequence). The CDR3 runs 14 residues. The CDR3 protein is CASSSLGGNQPQHF.

This clonotype is medium-sized (0.01 to 0.1%) by frequency. The chain uses TRBV29-1 and TRBJ2-7; the TCRdb call, TRBD1, lacks DNA for checking. Germline CDR1 SQVTM, CDR2 ANQGSEA. The CDR3 extends over 12 amino acids. CDR3 sequence reads: CSVALVGQGEYF.

The rearrangement uses TRBV5-6 and TRBJ2-5; there is no DNA to check the TCRdb D call of TRBD1. Germline assignment: CDR1 SGHDT and CDR2 YYEEEE. This CDR3 region has 16 residues. The CDR3 reads CASSGAGAGYQETQYF.

The V call is TRBV5-1, the J call TRBJ2-3; no DNA is available, so the TRBD1 call from TCRdb remains unchecked. Germline values: CDR1 SGHRS, CDR2 YFSETQ. CDR3 length: 15 residues. The CDR3 sequence: CASSLVGQVTDTQYF.

The chain is built from TRBV6-5 and TRBJ2-5; no DNA is available, so the TRBD2 call from TCRdb remains unchecked. CDR1 is MNHEY, CDR2 SVGAGI, per germline. The CDR3 has 15 residues. CDR3 amino acids: CASSRIAGGQETQYF.

The chain uses TRBV5-1 and TRBJ2-7. In germline, CDR1 is SGHRS, CDR2 YFSETQ. The CDR3 has 15 residues. The CDR3: CASSTASGIRDEQYF. Using reference TRBV5-1 and TRBJ2-7 for the parts outside the CDR3, the full variable domain is KAGVTQTPRYLIKTRGQQVTLSCSPISGHRSVSWYQQTPGQGLQFLFEYFSETQRNKGNFPGRFSGRQFSNSRSEMNVSTLELGDSALYLCASSTASGIRDEQYFGPGTRLTVT.

This clonotype is deemed medium-sized (0.01 to 0.1%) by its frequency. The chain is built from TRBV29-1 and TRBJ2-1; as DNA is missing, the TRBD1 call by TCRdb cannot be tested. The CDR3 runs to 14 residues. Germline V gene lookup returns CDR1 SQVTM and CDR2 ANQGSEA. This CDR3 reads CSVTGTGVQNEQFF.

This rearrangement joins TRBV18 to TRBJ2-2. In germline, CDR1 is KGHSH, CDR2 LQKENI. The CDR3 totals 14 residues. This CDR3 reads CASSPQTGSGELFF.

This chain links TRBV24-1 with TRBJ2-1; TCRdb's D gene call, TRBD1, goes unchecked for lack of DNA. CDR3 length equals 13 residues. CDR1 KGHDR and CDR2 SFDVKD come from the germline V gene. The CDR3 sequence is CATQYLVGAEQFF.

V usage is TRBV6-6 and J usage is TRBJ2-5; the TRBD2 assignment by TCRdb is unverifiable without DNA. Germline CDR1 MNHNY, CDR2 SVGAGI (reference sequence). The CDR3 spans 14 residues. The CDR3 reads CASSLAGPMGTQYF.

The CDR3 loop is CASSDGPYNSPLHF. The J gene is TRBJ1-6, the V gene TRBV6-4. This CDR3 has 14 residues. Germline lookup yields CDR1 MRHNA and CDR2 SNTAGT.

This chain links TRBV5-4 with TRBJ2-5; with no DNA, the TCRdb D assignment of TRBD2 cannot be verified. Germline V gives CDR1 SGHNT, CDR2 YYREEE (reference sequence). The CDR3 has 14 residues. The CDR3 is CASSHLTRRETQYF. Full variable domain (outside the CDR3, taken from reference TRBV5-4 and TRBJ2-5): ETGVTQSPTHLIKTRGQQVTLRCSSQSGHNTVSWYQQALGQGPQFIFQYYREEENGRGNFPPRFSGLQFPNYSSELNVNALELDDSALYLCASSHLTRRETQYFGPGTRLLVL.

This rearrangement joins TRBV30 to TRBJ2-3; checking the TCRdb D call of TRBD2 is not possible without DNA. Germline CDR1 is GTSNPN and CDR2 is SVGIG (reference sequence). This CDR3 has 14 residues. The CDR3 spells CAWSRLAFADTQYF.

This rearrangement joins TRBV27 to TRBJ2-5; without DNA, the TCRdb call of TRBD1 cannot be checked. From germline, CDR1 is MNHEY and CDR2 SMNVEV (reference sequence). The CDR3 runs to 15 residues. The CDR3: CASRVDRATQETQYF.

Considering frequency, this clonotype is medium-sized. This chain joins TRBV19 and TRBJ2-1; the D call from TCRdb, TRBD2, cannot be confirmed without DNA. This CDR3 comprises 17 residues. CDR1 and CDR2 from the germline V gene are LNHDA and SQIVND (reference sequence). CDR3 loop: CASSKLAGGLEYNEQFF.

The chain links TRBV19 to TRBJ1-1. The CDR3 consists of 15 residues. CDR1 and CDR2 from the germline V gene are LNHDA and SQIVND (reference sequence). The CDR3 sequence: CASRDRGGGGTEAFF.

This clonotype ranks as medium-sized (0.01 to 0.1%) in terms of frequency. The V call is TRBV11-1, the J call TRBJ2-5; TCRdb reports TRBD2, a call that lacks DNA to check it against. Germline V gene data show CDR1 as SGHAT and CDR2 as FQDESV (reference sequence). The CDR3 runs 14 residues. The CDR3 reads CASSFDGGSETQYF.

This clonotype registers medium-sized by frequency. The chain is built from TRBV19 and TRBJ1-5; as DNA is missing, the TRBD1 call by TCRdb cannot be tested. Germline CDR1 LNHDA, CDR2 SQIVND (reference sequence). This CDR3 contains 15 residues. CDR3 loop: CASNIPGQRYQPQHF.